This T cell receptor (beta chain) was obtained from a study of blood T cell repertoires in COVID-19. Turning to the study itself: Italy, Spain and the United States were the sources of the convalescent and acute COVID-19 samples. PBMCs, B-cell-depleted T cells, or T cells provided the cDNA or gDNA that made up the material.

From germline, CDR1 is SEHNR and CDR2 FQNEAQ (reference sequence). The CDR3 is made up of 14 amino acids. V lost 0 bases and J lost 7, with 9 bases in between. In the source study's methods: By means of reference gene primer amplification, nucleated cell counts were estimated. Some clones are missing from TCRdb's copy, which holds only in-frame ones; the method was immunoSEQ multiplex PCR. The V and J calls and clone size come from that table; D and trimming were worked out from the DNA. The repertoire holds roughly 54,000 clones, with under 90% as singletons. This clone was observed a few times. The receptor comes from a man between 50 and 59 years old with acute or convalescent COVID-19. The genes are TRBV7-9 and TRBJ2-2, with a possible D match to TRBD1 (6 bases). The sequenced sample consisted of peripheral blood. The CDR3, as DNA: TGTGCCAGCAGCTTAGCGGCAGGGGTCGGGGAGCTGTTTTTT. This gives the protein CASSLAAGVGELFF.